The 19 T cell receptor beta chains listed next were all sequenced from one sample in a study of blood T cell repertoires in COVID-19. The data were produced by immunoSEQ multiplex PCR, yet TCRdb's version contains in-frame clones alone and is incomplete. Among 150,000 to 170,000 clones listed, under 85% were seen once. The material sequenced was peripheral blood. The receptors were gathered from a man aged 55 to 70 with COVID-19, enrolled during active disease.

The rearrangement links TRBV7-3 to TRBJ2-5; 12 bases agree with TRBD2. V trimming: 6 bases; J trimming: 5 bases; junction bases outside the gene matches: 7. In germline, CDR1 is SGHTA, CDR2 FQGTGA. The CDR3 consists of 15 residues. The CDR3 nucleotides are TGTGCCAGCAGATCTAGCGGGGGGGCCCGGGAGACCCAGTACTTC. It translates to CASRSSGGARETQYF.

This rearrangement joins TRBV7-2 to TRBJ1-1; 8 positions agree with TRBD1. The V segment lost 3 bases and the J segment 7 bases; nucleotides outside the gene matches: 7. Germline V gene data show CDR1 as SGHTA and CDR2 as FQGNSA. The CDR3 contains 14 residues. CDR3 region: CASSLGQAGSEAFF. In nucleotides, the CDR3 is TGTGCCAGCAGCTTGGGACAGGCGGGGAGTGAAGCTTTCTTT.

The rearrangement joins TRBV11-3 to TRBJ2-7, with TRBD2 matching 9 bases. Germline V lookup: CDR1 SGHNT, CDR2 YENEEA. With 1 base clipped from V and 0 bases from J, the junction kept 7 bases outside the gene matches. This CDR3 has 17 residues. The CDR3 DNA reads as TGTGCCAGCAGCTTAGGCGCTGGGACTAGCTTCTCCTACGAGCAGTACTTC. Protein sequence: CASSLGAGTSFSYEQYF.

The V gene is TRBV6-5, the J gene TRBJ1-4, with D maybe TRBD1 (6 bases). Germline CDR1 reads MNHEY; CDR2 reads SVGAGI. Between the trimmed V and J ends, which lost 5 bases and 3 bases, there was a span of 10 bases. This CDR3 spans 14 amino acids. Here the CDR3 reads CASSRTASNEKLFF. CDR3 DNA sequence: TGTGCCAGCAGTAGGACAGCCTCTAATGAAAAACTGTTTTTT.

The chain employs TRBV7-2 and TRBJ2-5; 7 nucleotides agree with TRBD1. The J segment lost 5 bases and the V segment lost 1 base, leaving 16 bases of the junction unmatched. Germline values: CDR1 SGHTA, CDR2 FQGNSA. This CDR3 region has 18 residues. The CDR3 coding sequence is TGTGCCAGCAGCTTAGTACTAACGGGGACAGCCCCCTCCGAGACCCAGTACTTC. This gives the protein CASSLVLTGTAPSETQYF.

CDR3: CASSPRQGATNTEAFF. In nucleotides, the CDR3 is TGTGCCAGCTCACCAAGACAGGGGGCAACGAACACTGAAGCTTTCTTT. This rearrangement joins TRBV18 to TRBJ1-1, with 10 nucleotides matching TRBD1. Germline loops: CDR1 KGHSH, CDR2 LQKENI. J gave up 1 base and V 2 bases, and 4 bases lay outside the gene matches. This CDR3 contains 16 residues.

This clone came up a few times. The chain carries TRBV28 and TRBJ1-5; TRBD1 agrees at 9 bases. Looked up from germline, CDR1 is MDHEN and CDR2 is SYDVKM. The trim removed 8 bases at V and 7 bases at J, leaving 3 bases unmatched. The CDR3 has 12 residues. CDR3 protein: CASGTGNQPQHF. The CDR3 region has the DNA TGTGCCAGCGGGACAGGGAACCAGCCCCAGCATTTT.

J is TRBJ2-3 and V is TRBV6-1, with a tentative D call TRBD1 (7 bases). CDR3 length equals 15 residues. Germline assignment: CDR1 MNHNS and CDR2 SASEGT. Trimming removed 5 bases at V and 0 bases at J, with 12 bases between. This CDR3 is CASSPRGTSTDTQYF. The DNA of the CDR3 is TGTGCCAGCAGTCCCAGGGGGACTAGCACAGATACGCAGTATTTT.

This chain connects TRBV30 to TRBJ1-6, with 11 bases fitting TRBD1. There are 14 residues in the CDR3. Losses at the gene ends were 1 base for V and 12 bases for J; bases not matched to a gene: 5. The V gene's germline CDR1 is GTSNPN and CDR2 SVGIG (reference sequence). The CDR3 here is CAWSGPGQGGPLHF. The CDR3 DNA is TGTGCCTGGAGTGGACCGGGACAGGGGGGACCCCTCCACTTT.

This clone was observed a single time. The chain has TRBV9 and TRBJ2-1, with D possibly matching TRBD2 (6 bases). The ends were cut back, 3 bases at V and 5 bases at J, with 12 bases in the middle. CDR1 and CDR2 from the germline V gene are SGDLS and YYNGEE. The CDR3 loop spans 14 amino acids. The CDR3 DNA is TGTGCCAGCAGCGGTACTAGCCAGAACAATGAGCAGTTCTTC. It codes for CASSGTSQNNEQFF.

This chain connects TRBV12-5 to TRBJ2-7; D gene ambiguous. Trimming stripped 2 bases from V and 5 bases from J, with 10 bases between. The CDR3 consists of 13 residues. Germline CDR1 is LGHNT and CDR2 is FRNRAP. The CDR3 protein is CASGLSFRDEQYF. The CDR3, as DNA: TGTGCTAGTGGTTTGAGTTTTCGGGACGAGCAGTACTTC.

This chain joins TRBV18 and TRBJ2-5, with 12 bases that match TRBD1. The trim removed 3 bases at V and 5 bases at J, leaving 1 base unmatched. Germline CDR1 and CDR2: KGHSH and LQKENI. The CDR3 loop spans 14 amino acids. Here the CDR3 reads CASSPGQGAETQYF. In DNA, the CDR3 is TGTGCCAGCTCACCGGGACAGGGGGCGGAGACCCAGTACTTC.

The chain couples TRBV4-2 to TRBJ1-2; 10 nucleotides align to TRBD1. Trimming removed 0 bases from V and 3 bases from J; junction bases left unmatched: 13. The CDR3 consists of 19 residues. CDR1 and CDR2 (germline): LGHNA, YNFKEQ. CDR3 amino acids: CASSQDQISPGQGHYGYTF. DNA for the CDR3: TGTGCCAGCAGCCAAGATCAGATTTCCCCGGGACAGGGGCACTATGGCTACACCTTC.

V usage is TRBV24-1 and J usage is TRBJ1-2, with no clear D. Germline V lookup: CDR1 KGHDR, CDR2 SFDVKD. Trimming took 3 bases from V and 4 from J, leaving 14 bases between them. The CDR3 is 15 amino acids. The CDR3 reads CATSDPAGDGYGYTF. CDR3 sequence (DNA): TGTGCCACCAGTGATCCCGCCGGGGATGGCTATGGCTACACCTTC.

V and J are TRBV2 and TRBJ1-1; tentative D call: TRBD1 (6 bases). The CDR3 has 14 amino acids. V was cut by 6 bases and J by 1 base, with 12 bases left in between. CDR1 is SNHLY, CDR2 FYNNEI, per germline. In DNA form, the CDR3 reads TGTGCCAGCAGGACCGACAGGACGAACACTGAAGCTTTCTTT. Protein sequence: CASRTDRTNTEAFF.

The DNA of the CDR3 is TGTGCCAGCAGTAACTGGGGGGCAGATACGCAGTATTTT. This encodes CASSNWGADTQYF. The chain uses TRBV12-3 or TRBV12-4 and TRBJ2-3; a weak D match, TRBD2 (6 bases). V was pared by 5 bases and J by 4 bases, with 10 bases between. The CDR3 spans 13 residues.

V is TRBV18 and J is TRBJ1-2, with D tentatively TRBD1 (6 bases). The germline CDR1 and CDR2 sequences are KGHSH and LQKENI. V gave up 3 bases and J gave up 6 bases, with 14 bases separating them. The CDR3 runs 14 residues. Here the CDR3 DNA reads TGTGCCAGCTCACCTCGACAGGTTGGGGATGGCTACACCTTC. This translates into CASSPRQVGDGYTF. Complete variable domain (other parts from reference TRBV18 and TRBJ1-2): NAGVMQNPRHLVRRRGQEARLRCSPMKGHSHVYWYRQLPEEGLKFMVYLQKENIIDESGMPKERFSAEFPKEGPSILRIQQVVRGDSAAYFCASSPRQVGDGYTFGSGTRLTVV.

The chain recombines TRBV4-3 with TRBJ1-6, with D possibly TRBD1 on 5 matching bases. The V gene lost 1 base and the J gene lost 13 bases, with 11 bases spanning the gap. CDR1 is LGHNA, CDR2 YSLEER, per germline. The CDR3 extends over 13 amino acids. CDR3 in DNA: TGCGCCAGCAGCCAAGCGGACAAATCCCCCCTCCACTTT. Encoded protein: CASSQADKSPLHF.

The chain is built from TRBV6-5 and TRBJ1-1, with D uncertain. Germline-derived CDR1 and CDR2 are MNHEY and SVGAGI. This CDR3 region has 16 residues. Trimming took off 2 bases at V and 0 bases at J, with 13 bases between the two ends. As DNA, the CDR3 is TGTGCCAGCAGTTACGGGTTCGCCAGGATGAACACTGAAGCTTTCTTT. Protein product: CASSYGFARMNTEAFF.